This is a list of T cell receptor beta chains from one sample in a study of blood T cell repertoires in COVID-19. Profiled with immunoSEQ multiplex PCR; TCRdb holds only in-frame clones, not every one. The sample has about 140,000 clones, roughly 80% seen once. Sequenced sample: peripheral blood. Receptor source: a man aged 45-65 years with acute or convalescent COVID-19. Both conserved end residues are part of each CDR3. The D gene is left open where the match is weak. Rows give clone size only sometimes, using once, few, many, or a class for an expanded clone.

>-|-|13|TRBJ2-5|TRBV5-4
CASSPGSQETQYF
TGTGCCAGCAGCCCAGGAAGTCAAGAGACCCAGTACTTC
>TRBD1|-|18|TRBJ1-1|TRBV30
CARTSGTGGAGTNTEAFF
TGTGCCCGTACCTCCGGGACAGGGGGCGCGGGTACGAACACTGAAGCTTTCTTT
>TRBD2|few|17|TRBJ2-2|TRBV7-6
CASSPGLAGRNTGELFF
TGTGCCAGCAGCCCCGGACTAGCGGGACGGAACACCGGGGAGCTGTTTTTT
>-|few|15|TRBJ2-1|TRBV7-3
CASSPPSFWPPSQFF
TGTGCCAGCAGCCCACCCTCCTTTTGGCCCCCGTCCCAGTTCTTC
>-|-|17|TRBJ2-3|TRBV2
CASSERGTRASTDTQYF
TGTGCCAGCAGTGAAAGGGGGACGCGAGCTAGCACAGATACGCAGTATTTT
>-|-|11|TRBJ1-1|TRBV30
CAWSVGQSAFF
TGTGCCTGGAGTGTGGGGCAGTCTGCTTTCTTT
>TRBD1|many|14|TRBJ1-6|TRBV2
CASSAAGTESPLHF
TGTGCCAGCAGTGCGGCAGGGACAGAATCACCCCTCCACTTT
>TRBD1|-|16|TRBJ1-1|TRBV9
CASSVSGTGLFTEAFF
TGTGCCAGCAGCGTAAGCGGGACAGGGCTTTTTACTGAAGCTTTCTTT
>-|-|13|TRBJ1-4|TRBV5-5
CASSLLGAEKLFF
TGTGCCAGCAGCTTGCTAGGGGCCGAAAAACTGTTTTTT
>TRBD2|-|15|TRBJ2-6|TRBV19
CASTRREAGANVLTF
TGTGCCAGTACCCGGCGGGAGGCTGGGGCCAACGTCCTGACTTTC
>-|few|13|TRBJ2-2|TRBV7-2
CASSTGFAGELFF
TGTGCCAGCAGCACAGGCTTCGCCGGGGAGCTGTTTTTT
>-|-|13|TRBJ2-3|TRBV5-4
CASRGTSTDTQYF
TGTGCCAGCCGCGGGACTAGCACAGATACGCAGTATTTT
>TRBD2|-|14|TRBJ2-3|TRBV5-4
CASSSSGGTDTQYF
TGTGCCAGCAGCTCTAGCGGGGGCACAGATACGCAGTATTTT
>-|-|15|TRBJ2-7|TRBV5-1
CASSPHREGGGGQYF
TGCGCCAGCAGCCCCCACAGGGAAGGGGGTGGAGGGCAGTACTTC
>-|-|13|TRBJ1-4|TRBV29-1
CSAIGGINEKLFF
TGCAGCGCCATTGGAGGGATCAATGAAAAACTGTTTTTT
>TRBD2|-|15|TRBJ2-1|TRBV7-3
CASSLRAGAYNEQFF
TGTGCCAGCAGCTTAAGAGCGGGGGCCTACAATGAGCAGTTCTTC
>-|-|15|TRBJ2-7|TRBV10-3
CAISDRGAFSYEQYF
TGTGCCATCAGTGACCGGGGGGCCTTCTCCTACGAGCAGTACTTC